This TCR beta chain was captured by sequencing in a study of shared clonotypes between healthy human individuals. The ends lost 6 bases at V and 4 bases at J; junction bases unmatched: 8. CDR1 is SGHDN, CDR2 FVKESK, per germline. CDR3 length: 15 amino acids. The count of this clone is one. The study used about 100 million PBMCs per unsorted sample for genomic DNA. Repertoires were generated with immunoSEQ multiplex PCR, while TCRdb's copy carries only in-frame clones and drops some. The data hold nearly 500,000 clones, with around 78% observed a single time. Sequencing was carried out using PBMCs. The rearrangement links TRBV14 to TRBJ2-2, with 7 bases lining up with TRBD1. The sequence derives from a woman in her forties in good health. Some clones in this sample may be carry-over from other donors' samples. CDR3 region: CASRRQTGSTGELFF. DNA for the CDR3: TGTGCCAGCAGGCGACAGACAGGGTCCACCGGGGAGCTGTTTTTT. The whole variable domain, filled in from reference TRBV14 and TRBJ2-2, reads EAGVTQFPSHSVIEKGQTVTLRCDPISGHDNLYWYRRVMGKEIKFLLHFVKESKQDESGMPNNRFLAERTGGTYSTLKVQPAELEDSGVYFCASRRQTGSTGELFFGEGSRLTVL.